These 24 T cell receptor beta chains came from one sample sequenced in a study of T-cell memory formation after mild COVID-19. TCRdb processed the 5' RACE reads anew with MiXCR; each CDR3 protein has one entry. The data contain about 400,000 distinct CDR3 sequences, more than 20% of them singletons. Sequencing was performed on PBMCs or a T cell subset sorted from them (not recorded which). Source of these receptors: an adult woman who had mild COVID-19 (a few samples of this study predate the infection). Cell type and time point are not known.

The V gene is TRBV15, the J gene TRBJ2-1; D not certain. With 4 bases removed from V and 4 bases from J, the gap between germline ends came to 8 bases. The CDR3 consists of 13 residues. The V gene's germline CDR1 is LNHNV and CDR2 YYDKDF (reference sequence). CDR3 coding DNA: TGTGCCACCAGCAATGGAAGGTACAATGAGCAGTTCTTC. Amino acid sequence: CATSNGRYNEQFF.

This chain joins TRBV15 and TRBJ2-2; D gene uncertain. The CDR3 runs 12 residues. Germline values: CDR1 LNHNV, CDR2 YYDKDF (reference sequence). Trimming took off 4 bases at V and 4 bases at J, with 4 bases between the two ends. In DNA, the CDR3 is TGTGCCACCAGCAAGAGCACCGGGGAGCTGTTTTTT. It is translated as CATSKSTGELFF.

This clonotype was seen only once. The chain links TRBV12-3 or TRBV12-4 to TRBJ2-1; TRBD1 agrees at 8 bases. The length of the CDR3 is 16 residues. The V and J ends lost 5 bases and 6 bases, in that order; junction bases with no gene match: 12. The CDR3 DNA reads TGTGCCAGCAGTCTACCTGGACAGGGAAGGAGCAATGAGCAGTTCTTC. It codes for CASSLPGQGRSNEQFF.

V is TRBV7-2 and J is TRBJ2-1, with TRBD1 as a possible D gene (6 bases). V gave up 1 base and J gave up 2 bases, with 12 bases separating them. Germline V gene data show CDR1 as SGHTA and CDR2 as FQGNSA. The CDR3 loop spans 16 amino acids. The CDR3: CASSLDTGTPYNEQFF. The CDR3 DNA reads TGTGCCAGCAGCTTAGATACAGGGACCCCCTACAATGAGCAGTTCTTC.

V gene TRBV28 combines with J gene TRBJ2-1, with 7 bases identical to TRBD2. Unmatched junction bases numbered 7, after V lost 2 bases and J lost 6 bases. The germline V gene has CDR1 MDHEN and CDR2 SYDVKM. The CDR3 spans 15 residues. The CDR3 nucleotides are TGTGCCAGCAGTTTAAACGAAGCTAGCGGCAATGAGCAGTTCTTC. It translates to CASSLNEASGNEQFF.

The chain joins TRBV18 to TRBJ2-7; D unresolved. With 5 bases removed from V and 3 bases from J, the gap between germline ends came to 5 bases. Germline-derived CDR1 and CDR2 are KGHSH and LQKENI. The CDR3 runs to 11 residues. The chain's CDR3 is CASSGNYEQYF. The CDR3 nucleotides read TGTGCCAGCTCAGGGAACTACGAGCAGTACTTC.

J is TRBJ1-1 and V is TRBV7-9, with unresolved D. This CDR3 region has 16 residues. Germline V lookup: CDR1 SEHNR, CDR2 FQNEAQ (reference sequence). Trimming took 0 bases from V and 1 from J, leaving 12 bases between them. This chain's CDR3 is CASSLAPNPSNTEAFF. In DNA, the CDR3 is TGTGCCAGCAGCTTAGCCCCCAACCCTTCGAACACTGAAGCTTTCTTT.

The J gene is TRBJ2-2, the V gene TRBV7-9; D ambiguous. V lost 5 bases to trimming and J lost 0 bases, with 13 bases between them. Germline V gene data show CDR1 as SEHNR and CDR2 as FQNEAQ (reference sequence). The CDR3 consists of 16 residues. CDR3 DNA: TGTGCCAGCAGCGGGAAAATTTGGGCGAACACCGGGGAGCTGTTTTTT. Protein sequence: CASSGKIWANTGELFF.

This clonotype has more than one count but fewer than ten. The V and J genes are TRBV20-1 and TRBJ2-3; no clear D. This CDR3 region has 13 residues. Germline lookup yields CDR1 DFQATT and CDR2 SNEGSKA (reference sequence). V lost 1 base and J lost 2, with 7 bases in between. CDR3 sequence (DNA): TGCAGTGCTAGAGTATCGCCCACAGATACGCAGTATTTT. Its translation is CSARVSPTDTQYF.

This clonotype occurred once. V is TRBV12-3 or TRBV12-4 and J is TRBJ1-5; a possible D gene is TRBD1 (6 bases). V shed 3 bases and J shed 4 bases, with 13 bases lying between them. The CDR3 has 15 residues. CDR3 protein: CASSFRRQANQPQHF. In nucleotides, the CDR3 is TGTGCCAGCAGTTTCCGGCGACAGGCGAATCAGCCCCAGCATTTT.

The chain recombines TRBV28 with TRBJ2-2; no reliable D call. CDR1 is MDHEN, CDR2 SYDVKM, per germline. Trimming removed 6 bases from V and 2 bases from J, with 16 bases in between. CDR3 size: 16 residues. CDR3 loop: CASSSLSGTNTGELFF. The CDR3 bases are TGTGCCAGCAGCTCACTGTCAGGAACAAACACCGGGGAGCTGTTTTTT.

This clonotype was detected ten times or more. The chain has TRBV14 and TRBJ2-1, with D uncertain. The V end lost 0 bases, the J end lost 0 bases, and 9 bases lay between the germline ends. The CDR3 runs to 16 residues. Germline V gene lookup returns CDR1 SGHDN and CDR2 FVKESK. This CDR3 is CASSQDRLASYNEQFF. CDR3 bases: TGTGCCAGCAGCCAAGACCGGCTGGCCTCCTACAATGAGCAGTTCTTC.

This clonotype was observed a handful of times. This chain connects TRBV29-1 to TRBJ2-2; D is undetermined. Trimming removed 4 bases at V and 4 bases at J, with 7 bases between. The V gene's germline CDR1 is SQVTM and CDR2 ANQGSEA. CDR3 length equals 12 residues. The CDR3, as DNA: TGCAGCGTTGGCCGGCTCACCGGGGAGCTGTTTTTT. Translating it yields CSVGRLTGELFF.

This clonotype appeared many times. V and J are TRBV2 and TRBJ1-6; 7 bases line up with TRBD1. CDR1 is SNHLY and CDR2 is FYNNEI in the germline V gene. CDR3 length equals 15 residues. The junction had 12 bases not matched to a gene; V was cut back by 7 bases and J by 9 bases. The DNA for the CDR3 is TGTGCCAGCAACCAGGGGGGGAACCTAGGTTCACCCCTCCACTTT. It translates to CASNQGGNLGSPLHF.

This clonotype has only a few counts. The CDR3 loop reads CSAKDGRRYQPQHF. CDR3 DNA: TGCAGTGCTAAGGACGGGCGACGCTATCAGCCCCAGCATTTT. The gene calls are TRBV20-1 and TRBJ1-5, with unresolved D. CDR1 DFQATT and CDR2 SNEGSKA come from the germline V gene (reference sequence). V lost 4 bases to trimming and J lost 5 bases, with 15 bases between them. The CDR3 loop spans 14 amino acids.

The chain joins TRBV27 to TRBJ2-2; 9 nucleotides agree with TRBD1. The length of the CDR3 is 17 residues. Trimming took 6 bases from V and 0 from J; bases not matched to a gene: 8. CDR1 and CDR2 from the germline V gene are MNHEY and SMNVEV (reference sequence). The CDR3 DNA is TGTGCCAGCAGCCATGACAGGGGGTACGCGAACACCGGGGAGCTGTTTTTT. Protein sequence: CASSHDRGYANTGELFF.

CDR3 sequence reads: CASSPGWASTDTQYF. As DNA, the CDR3 is TGTGCCAGTAGTCCAGGGTGGGCTAGCACAGATACGCAGTATTTT. The chain employs TRBV19 and TRBJ2-3; weak D call: TRBD1 (5 bases). This CDR3 has 15 residues. The V end was cut by 5 bases, the J end by 0 bases, with 12 bases between. Germline V gene data show CDR1 as LNHDA and CDR2 as SQIVND (reference sequence).

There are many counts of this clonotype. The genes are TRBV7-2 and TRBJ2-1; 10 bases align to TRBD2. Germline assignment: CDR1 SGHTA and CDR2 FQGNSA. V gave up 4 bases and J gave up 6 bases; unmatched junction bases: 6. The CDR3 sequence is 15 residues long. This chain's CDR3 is CASSSSGGAFNEQFF. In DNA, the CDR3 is TGTGCCAGCAGCTCCAGCGGGGGGGCCTTCAATGAGCAGTTCTTC.

In nucleotides, the CDR3 is TGTTCCACCTCTCGTCGGACAGGGTATGATGAGCAGTTCTTC. Translated, it gives CSTSRRTGYDEQFF. The V and J genes are TRBV12-3 or TRBV12-4 and TRBJ2-1; 8 bases are a match to TRBD1. The CDR3 consists of 14 residues.

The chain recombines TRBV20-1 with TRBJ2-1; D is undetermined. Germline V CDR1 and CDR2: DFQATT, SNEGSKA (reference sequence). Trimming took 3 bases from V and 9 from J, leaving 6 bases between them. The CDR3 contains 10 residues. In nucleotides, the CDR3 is TGCAGTGCTAGGATCGGTGAGCAGTTCTTC. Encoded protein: CSARIGEQFF.

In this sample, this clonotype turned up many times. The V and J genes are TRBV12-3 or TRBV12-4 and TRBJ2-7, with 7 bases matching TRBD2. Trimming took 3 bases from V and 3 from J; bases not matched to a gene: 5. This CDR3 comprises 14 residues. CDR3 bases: TGTGCCAGCAGTTTCGGCGGGAGTTACTACGAGCAGTACTTC. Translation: CASSFGGSYYEQYF.

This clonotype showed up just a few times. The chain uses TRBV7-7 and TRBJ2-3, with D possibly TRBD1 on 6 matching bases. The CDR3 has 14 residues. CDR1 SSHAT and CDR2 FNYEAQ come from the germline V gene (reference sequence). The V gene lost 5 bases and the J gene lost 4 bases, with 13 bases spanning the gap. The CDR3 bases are TGTGCCAGCAGCCCTCGGACAGCCTCAGATACGCAGTATTTT. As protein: CASSPRTASDTQYF. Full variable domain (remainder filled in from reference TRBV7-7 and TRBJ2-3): GAGVSQSPRYKVTKRGQDVTLRCDPISSHATLYWYQQALGQGPEFLTYFNYEAQPDKSGLPSDRFSAERPEGSISTLTIQRTEQRDSAMYRCASSPRTASDTQYFGPGTRLTVL.

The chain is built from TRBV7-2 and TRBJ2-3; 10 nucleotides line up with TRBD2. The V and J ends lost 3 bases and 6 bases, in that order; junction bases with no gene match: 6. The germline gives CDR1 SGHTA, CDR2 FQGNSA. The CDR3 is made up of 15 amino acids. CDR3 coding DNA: TGTGCCAGCAGCTTCCCTAGCGGGAGCAGGGATACGCAGTATTTT. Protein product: CASSFPSGSRDTQYF.

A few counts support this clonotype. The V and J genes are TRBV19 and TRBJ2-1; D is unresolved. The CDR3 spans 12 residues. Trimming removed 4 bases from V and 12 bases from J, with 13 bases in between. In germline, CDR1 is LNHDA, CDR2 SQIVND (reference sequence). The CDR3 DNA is TGTGCCAGTAGTACCCGGGCCGGCGGGCAGTTCTTC. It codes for CASSTRAGGQFF.